The 7 T cell receptor beta chains listed next were all sequenced from one sample in a study of CD8 T cells in ankylosing spondylitis. General study findings and limits: The study identified a TCR beta motif of several highly homologous variants that appeared characteristic of ankylosing spondylitis blood.

No antigen has been identified for these receptors. TCRdb passed the 5' RACE reads through MiXCR, listing each CDR3 protein once. The table includes 330,000 or so distinct CDR3 sequences, roughly 8% detected once. Sequencing was done on a sample of blood, either unsorted or a sorted T cell fraction (not recorded which). All receptors come from a male donor with ankylosing spondylitis.

This clonotype occurred many times. The V and J genes are TRBV11-3 and TRBJ2-7; tentatively, D is TRBD2 (6 bases). This CDR3 comprises 14 residues. Germline values: CDR1 SGHNT, CDR2 YENEEA. The V gene lost 2 bases and the J gene lost 0 bases, with 8 bases spanning the gap. This CDR3 is CASSLLASSYEQYF. The CDR3 nucleotides are TGTGCCAGCAGCTTACTAGCGAGCTCCTACGAGCAGTACTTC.

The chain uses TRBV5-6 and TRBJ2-5, with D perhaps TRBD2 (5 bases). Germline V gives CDR1 SGHDT, CDR2 YYEEEE. The CDR3 has 15 amino acids. The V end lost 0 bases, the J end lost 5 bases, and 14 bases lay between the germline ends. The CDR3 loop reads CASSLASGSGETQYF. DNA of the CDR3: TGTGCCAGCAGCTTGGCCTCGGGGTCCGGGGAGACCCAGTACTTC.

This clonotype was seen repeatedly, ten times or more. This chain connects TRBV29-1 to TRBJ2-7; D remains ambiguous. The V end lost 4 bases, the J end lost 0 bases, and 7 bases lay between the germline ends. Germline CDR1 reads SQVTM; CDR2 reads ANQGSEA. The CDR3 covers 12 residues. The CDR3 DNA sequence: TGCAGCGTTGGCGGACGCTCCTACGAGCAGTACTTC. Its translation is CSVGGRSYEQYF.

This clonotype was seen a few times. This sequence joins TRBV20-1 and TRBJ2-3; D call uncertain. This CDR3 spans 12 amino acids. Per the germline V gene, CDR1 is DFQATT and CDR2 is SNEGSKA (reference sequence). The V gene lost 1 base and the J gene lost 4 bases, with 6 bases spanning the gap. For the CDR3, the DNA is TGCAGTGCTAGAGCCGCGGCAGATACGCAGTATTTT. Translation: CSARAAADTQYF.

This clonotype was counted a few times. The V call is TRBV2, the J call TRBJ2-2, with 9 bases lining up with TRBD2. Losses at the gene ends were 5 bases for V and 3 bases for J; bases not matched to a gene: 4. There are 15 residues in the CDR3. CDR1 SNHLY and CDR2 FYNNEI come from the germline V gene. The CDR3: CASSILAGDTGELFF. The CDR3 nucleotides are TGTGCCAGCAGTATTTTAGCGGGAGACACCGGGGAGCTGTTTTTT.

The rearrangement uses TRBV27 and TRBJ2-3, with D perhaps TRBD1 (5 bases). Germline V gene sequence: CDR1 MNHEY, CDR2 SMNVEV (reference sequence). The length of the CDR3 is 13 residues. V was trimmed by 10 bases and J by 0 bases, leaving 11 bases between them. CDR3 sequence: CATYGQSTDTQYF. CDR3 in DNA: TGTGCCACTTACGGACAAAGCACAGATACGCAGTATTTT.

V is TRBV5-5 and J is TRBJ2-3, with D tentatively TRBD2 (6 bases). With 0 bases removed from V and 4 bases from J, the gap between germline ends came to 12 bases. There are 15 residues in the CDR3. The germline CDR1 and CDR2 sequences are SGHKS and YYEKEE (reference sequence). The chain's CDR3 is CASSLATGGADTQYF. The CDR3 DNA sequence: TGTGCCAGCAGCTTGGCGACTGGCGGGGCAGATACGCAGTATTTT.